This T cell receptor (beta chain) stems from a study of response to subunit inactivated influenza vaccine. Whole-study findings and limits: Authors suggested few new T cells are recruited by each seasonal influenza vaccination.

TCRdb independently ran MiXCR on the RT-PCR reads; one entry per CDR3 protein. The sample has roughly 650,000 distinct CDR3 sequences, 15% to 19% seen once. This clonotype was observed a handful of times. The antigen is not known. Germline loops: CDR1 SQVTM, CDR2 ANQGSEA. The CDR3 spans 15 residues. V was clipped by 6 bases and J by 2 bases; unmatched bases: 5. The receptor was isolated from a man between 50 and 59 years old who received an inactivated influenza vaccine. The material was PBMCs from blood, obtained about 11 days after vaccination. The genes are TRBV29-1 and TRBJ2-3; 13 nucleotides align to TRBD2. The DNA for the CDR3 is TGCAGCGTGAGGGGGACTAGCGGGGACACAGATACGCAGTATTTT. Translating gives CSVRGTSGDTDTQYF.